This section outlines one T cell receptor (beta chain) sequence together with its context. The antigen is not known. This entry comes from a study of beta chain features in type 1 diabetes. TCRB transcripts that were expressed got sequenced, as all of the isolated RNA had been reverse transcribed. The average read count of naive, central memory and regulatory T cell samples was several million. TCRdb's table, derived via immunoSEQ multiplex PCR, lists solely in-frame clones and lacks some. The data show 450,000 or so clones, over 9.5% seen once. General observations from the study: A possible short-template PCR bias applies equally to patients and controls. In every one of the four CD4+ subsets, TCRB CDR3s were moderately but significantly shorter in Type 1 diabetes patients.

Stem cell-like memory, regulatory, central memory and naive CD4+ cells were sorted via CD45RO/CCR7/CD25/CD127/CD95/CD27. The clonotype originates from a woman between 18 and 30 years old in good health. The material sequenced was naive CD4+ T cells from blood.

The CDR3 protein is CASSPGATNTGELFF. DNA of the CDR3: TGTGCCAGCAGCCCCGGGGCAACGAACACCGGGGAGCTGTTTTTT. The chain employs TRBV7-6 and TRBJ2-2; D is perhaps TRBD1 or TRBD2 (5 bases each). CDR3 size: 15 residues. Trimming took off 5 bases at V and 0 bases at J, with 10 bases between the two ends. The germline CDR1 and CDR2 sequences are SGHVS and FNYEAQ.